The rows below give T cell receptor beta chains drawn from one sample of a study of OX40 agonist ivuxolimab in advanced cancers. TCRdb's copy holds only in-frame clones and misses some; the assay was immunoSEQ multiplex PCR. The sample includes 50,000 to 65,000 clones, roughly 85% of them seen just once. Here the sequenced sample was CD4+ or CD8+ T cells sorted from blood, taken in a trial of the OX40 agonist ivuxolimab. These receptors all stem from an adult with an advanced solid tumor such as melanoma, head and neck, liver or kidney cancer. Both conserved end residues are part of each CDR3.

J: TRBJ2-1
V: TRBV10-3
CDR3: CATVRQGNPEQFF

J: TRBJ1-4
V: TRBV7-9
CDR3: CASSSTPEKLFF

J: TRBJ2-5
V: TRBV29-1
CDR3: CSVGGQAETQYF

J: TRBJ2-7
V: TRBV7-2
CDR3: CASSLSPFYEQYF

J: TRBJ1-3
V: TRBV9
CDR3: CASKAGSSGNTIYF

J: TRBJ2-5
V: TRBV2
CDR3: CASSEQEETQYF

J: TRBJ1-3
V: TRBV6-1
CDR3: CASSKNAFKGDTIYF

J: TRBJ2-7
V: TRBV18
CDR3: CASSLAGGPIEQYF

J: TRBJ2-1
V: TRBV19
CDR3: CATRASSYNEQFF

J: TRBJ2-3
V: TRBV14
CDR3: CASSQVSGGTDTQYF

J: TRBJ1-2
V: TRBV2
CDR3: CASRITGDGYTF

J: TRBJ2-1
V: TRBV19
CDR3: CASSIPPDEQFF

J: TRBJ1-4
V: TRBV7-9
CDR3: CASSLVIWATNEKLFF

J: TRBJ2-1
V: TRBV11-2
CDR3: CASSFGSGGYNEQFF

J: TRBJ1-4
V: TRBV15
CDR3: CATGTRQPEKLFF

J: TRBJ1-1
V: TRBV6-1
CDR3: CAGRQGAYTEAFF

J: TRBJ2-2
V: TRBV9
CDR3: CASSGRTVNTGELFF

J: TRBJ2-1
V: TRBV29-1
CDR3: CSVQKAGAGYNEQFF

J: TRBJ1-3
V: TRBV4-2
CDR3: CASSQSRDPGNTIYF

J: TRBJ2-1
V: TRBV27
CDR3: CASSWDGRYNEQFF

J: TRBJ1-3
V: TRBV27
CDR3: CASSLRTGGGNTIYF

J: TRBJ2-7
V: TRBV5-6
CDR3: CASSLVRKTYEQYF

J: TRBJ1-2
V: TRBV10-3
CDR3: CATSGRVEDGYTF

J: TRBJ2-1
V: TRBV18
CDR3: CASSPGARNEQFF

J: TRBJ1-1
V: TRBV2
CDR3: CASSGTGDMNTEAFF

J: TRBJ2-1
V: TRBV7-9
CDR3: CASSFSSGTYNEQFF

J: TRBJ2-1
V: TRBV5-6
CDR3: CASMGKRETSGGRYNEQFF

J: TRBJ1-1
V: TRBV7-9
CDR3: CASSSQNTEAFF

J: TRBJ2-1
V: TRBV7-9
CDR3: CASPLGSGNEQFF

J: TRBJ1-1
V: TRBV21-1
CDR3: CASPLVRLALNPEAFF

J: TRBJ2-7
V: TRBV27
CDR3: CASSLLAGGSEQYF

J: TRBJ2-3
V: TRBV11-2
CDR3: CASSLGQASTDTQYF